This T cell receptor beta chain was profiled in a study of blood T cell repertoires in COVID-19. Study-wide background: Acute and convalescent COVID-19 specimens originated in the United States, Italy and Spain. Nucleic acid was either cDNA or gDNA, and it came from T cells, B-cell-depleted T cells, or PBMCs.

The CDR3 spans 15 residues. Germline V lookup: CDR1 SGHTA, CDR2 FQGNSA. The J segment lost 4 bases and the V segment lost 5 bases, leaving 9 bases of the junction unmatched. Original analysis: Cell counts per sample came from amplifying reference gene primers. Data came from immunoSEQ multiplex PCR; TCRdb stores just in-frame clones and leaves some out. V, J and clone size reflect that table, while D and trimming were determined from the DNA. This sample has 55,000 to 80,000 clones; 70% to 90% occur once, and the top ten carry more than 10%. The source is a human donor in a cohort sampled during active COVID-19. The chain joins TRBV7-2 to TRBJ2-7, with TRBD1 matching over 9 bases. Sample: peripheral blood. CDR3 region: CASSSTGGALYEQYF. The CDR3 DNA sequence: TGTGCCAGCAGCAGCACAGGGGGCGCCTTGTACGAGCAGTACTTC. Drawing the rest from reference TRBV7-2 and TRBJ2-7, the complete variable domain is GAGVSQSPSNKVTEKGKDVELRCDPISGHTALYWYRQSLGQGLEFLIYFQGNSAPDKSGLPSDRFSAERTGGSVSTLTIQRTQQEDSAVYLCASSSTGGALYEQYFGPGTRLTVT.